This is a list of T cell receptor beta chains from one sample in a study of blood T cell repertoires in COVID-19. Some clones are missing from TCRdb's copy, which holds only in-frame ones; the method was immunoSEQ multiplex PCR. The profile shows 300,000 to 400,000 clones, over 80% of them singletons. The sequenced sample was peripheral blood. These receptors originate from a man under 40 with COVID-19, enrolled during active disease. Both conserved end residues are part of each CDR3. The D gene is left open where the match is weak. Clone size, where shown, is once, few, many, or a class for clones that have expanded.

clone size | J gene | D gene | V gene | CDR3 protein | CDR3 DNA
once | TRBJ2-5 | . | TRBV19 | CASSIAWQYQETQYF | TGTGCCAGTAGTATAGCTTGGCAATACCAAGAGACCCAGTACTTC
. | TRBJ1-5 | . | TRBV4-3 | CASSQSPGAQPQHF | TGCGCCAGCAGCCAAAGCCCAGGGGCTCAGCCCCAGCATTTT
. | TRBJ2-3 | . | TRBV6-1 | CASSEQASTDTQYF | TGTGCCAGCAGTGAACAGGCCAGCACAGATACGCAGTATTTT
. | TRBJ1-2 | TRBD1 | TRBV15 | CATSREQGAGGYTF | TGTGCCACCAGCAGAGAACAGGGGGCTGGTGGCTACACCTTC
many | TRBJ1-1 | TRBD1 | TRBV29-1 | CSVNPQGANTEAFF | TGCAGCGTTAATCCACAGGGGGCGAACACTGAAGCTTTCTTT
. | TRBJ2-7 | . | TRBV7-2 | CASSFDRTYEQYF | TGTGCCAGCAGCTTCGACAGGACCTACGAGCAGTACTTC
. | TRBJ1-1 | . | TRBV5-4 | CASSRGGATEAFF | TGTGCCAGCAGCCGGGGGGGTGCCACTGAAGCTTTCTTT
once | TRBJ2-5 | . | TRBV4-3 | CASSRDPAETQYF | TGCGCCAGCAGCCGCGATCCTGCGGAGACCCAGTACTTC
. | TRBJ1-5 | TRBD1 | TRBV5-5 | CASSFGGQGDQPQHF | TGTGCCAGCAGCTTCGGCGGACAGGGGGATCAGCCCCAGCATTTT
. | TRBJ1-2 | . | TRBV9 | CASSVSGFPNYGYTF | TGTGCCAGCAGCGTATCAGGGTTCCCTAACTATGGCTACACCTTC
. | TRBJ2-1 | . | TRBV10-3 | CAIMLSNEQFF | TGTGCCATTATGCTTAGCAATGAGCAGTTCTTC
. | TRBJ1-2 | . | TRBV5-6 | CASSLARGLIEYGYTF | TGTGCCAGCAGCTTGGCCAGGGGCTTAATTGAATATGGCTACACCTTC
. | TRBJ2-2 | . | TRBV4-2 | CASSRSLPLARSTGELFF | TGTGCCAGCAGCCGCTCGCTACCCCTAGCGAGGAGCACCGGGGAGCTGTTTTTT
. | TRBJ1-5 | . | TRBV19 | CATGQFEQPQHF | TGTGCCACAGGACAATTTGAACAGCCCCAGCATTTT
. | TRBJ1-2 | . | TRBV12-3/TRBV12-4 | CASSFQGEPGYTF | TGTGCCAGCAGTTTCCAGGGTGAGCCTGGCTACACCTTC
. | TRBJ2-5 | TRBD1 | TRBV9 | CASSVEVGTGDNLETQYF | TGTGCCAGCAGCGTAGAAGTGGGAACAGGGGATAATCTAGAGACCCAGTACTTC
once | TRBJ2-7 | . | TRBV5-4 | CASSLGVPGGEQYF | TGTGCCAGCAGCTTGGGAGTTCCTGGGGGGGAGCAGTACTTC
. | TRBJ2-1 | . | TRBV7-8 | CASSLAAVRDNEQFF | TGTGCCAGCAGCTTAGCGGCGGTAAGAGACAATGAGCAGTTCTTC
. | TRBJ1-5 | . | TRBV4-1 | CASSQGVRGQPQHF | TGCGCCAGCAGCCAAGGGGTCCGGGGACAGCCCCAGCATTTT
. | TRBJ2-1 | . | TRBV4-2 | CASSQDEGSASEQFF | TGTGCCAGCAGCCAAGATGAGGGTAGCGCGAGTGAGCAGTTCTTC
large | TRBJ1-2 | TRBD1 | TRBV4-1 | CASSQDRGTGGYYGYTF | TGCGCCAGCAGCCAAGATAGAGGAACAGGGGGGTACTATGGCTACACCTTC
. | TRBJ2-1 | TRBD2 | TRBV11-2 | CASSTAGGVHNEQFF | TGTGCCAGCAGTACAGCGGGAGGGGTCCACAATGAGCAGTTCTTC
. | TRBJ1-4 | TRBD1 | TRBV18 | CASSPIDRATNEKLFF | TGTGCCAGCTCACCGATTGACAGGGCAACTAATGAAAAACTGTTTTTT
. | TRBJ2-7 | . | TRBV15 | CATSRTWADEQYF | TGTGCCACCAGCAGGACATGGGCTGACGAGCAGTACTTC
. | TRBJ2-1 | TRBD1 | TRBV5-1 | CASTLQGARNEQFF | TGCGCCAGTACCTTGCAGGGGGCAAGGAATGAGCAGTTCTTC
few | TRBJ1-5 | TRBD1 | TRBV28 | CASSDRVYQPQHF | TGTGCCAGCTCGGACAGGGTATATCAGCCCCAGCATTTT
. | TRBJ2-7 | . | TRBV11-2 | CASSFSLSSYEQYF | TGTGCCAGCAGCTTTAGTTTGAGTTCCTACGAGCAGTACTTC
. | TRBJ2-7 | . | TRBV19 | CASSMSEAYEQYF | TGTGCCAGTAGTATGAGTGAAGCCTACGAGCAGTACTTC
. | TRBJ2-7 | . | TRBV6-5 | CASSYSGRSSYEQYF | TGTGCCAGCAGTTACTCGGGGCGGAGCTCCTACGAGCAGTACTTC
. | TRBJ2-1 | . | TRBV27 | CASSLRGSSYNEQFF | TGTGCCAGCAGTTTAAGAGGGAGCTCCTACAATGAGCAGTTCTTC
. | TRBJ1-2 | . | TRBV5-1 | CASSPRGTLTNYGYTF | TGCGCCAGCTCCCCAAGGGGGACGCTGACTAACTATGGCTACACCTTC
. | TRBJ1-4 | TRBD1 | TRBV5-6 | CASSYDRATNEKLFF | TGTGCCAGCAGCTATGACAGGGCAACTAATGAAAAACTGTTTTTT
. | TRBJ2-3 | TRBD2 | TRBV15 | CATSRPATSGNTDTQYF | TGTGCCACCAGCAGACCAGCGACTAGCGGAAACACAGATACGCAGTATTTT
few | TRBJ1-4 | . | TRBV28 | CASSPGHREKLFF | TGTGCCAGCAGCCCCGGACACAGGGAAAAACTGTTTTTT
. | TRBJ2-7 | TRBD1 | TRBV6-5 | CASSSLQGAGEQYF | TGTGCCAGCAGTAGCCTACAGGGGGCGGGGGAGCAGTACTTC
. | TRBJ2-2 | TRBD2 | TRBV5-1 | CASSLVLAGVSGELFF | TGCGCCAGCAGCTTGGTTCTAGCGGGAGTAAGCGGGGAGCTGTTTTTT
. | TRBJ2-6 | . | TRBV24-1 | CATSEVVGDSGANVLTF | TGTGCCACCAGTGAAGTGGTCGGTGACTCTGGGGCCAACGTCCTGACTTTC
once | TRBJ2-1 | TRBD2 | TRBV4-2 | CASSPGLADIYNEQFF | TGTGCCAGCAGCCCCGGACTAGCTGACATCTACAATGAGCAGTTCTTC
. | TRBJ2-2 | TRBD1 | TRBV27 | CASSSYEGASTGELFF | TGTGCCAGCAGTTCTTATGAGGGGGCGAGTACCGGGGAGCTGTTTTTT
once | TRBJ2-7 | TRBD1 | TRBV18 | CASSKLDRGDEQYF | TGTGCCAGCTCAAAACTCGACAGGGGGGACGAGCAGTACTTC
. | TRBJ2-7 | TRBD2 | TRBV6-2/TRBV6-3 | CASSQLAGSSYEQYF | TGTGCCAGCAGTCAACTAGCGGGGAGCTCCTACGAGCAGTACTTC
. | TRBJ2-3 | . | TRBV5-4 | CASSLVGRTDTQYF | TGTGCCAGCAGCTTAGTCGGTCGCACAGATACGCAGTATTTT
. | TRBJ2-6 | TRBD1 | TRBV15 | CATSARTGTAGANVLTF | TGTGCCACCAGCGCACGGACAGGGACGGCCGGGGCCAACGTCCTGACTTTC
few | TRBJ1-1 | . | TRBV3-1/TRBV3-2 | CASVGLGGNTEAFF | TGTGCCAGCGTTGGATTAGGCGGGAACACTGAAGCTTTCTTT
. | TRBJ2-7 | TRBD2 | TRBV27 | CASSDRLAGGSSYEQYF | TGTGCCAGCAGTGACAGACTAGCGGGAGGGAGCTCCTACGAGCAGTACTTC